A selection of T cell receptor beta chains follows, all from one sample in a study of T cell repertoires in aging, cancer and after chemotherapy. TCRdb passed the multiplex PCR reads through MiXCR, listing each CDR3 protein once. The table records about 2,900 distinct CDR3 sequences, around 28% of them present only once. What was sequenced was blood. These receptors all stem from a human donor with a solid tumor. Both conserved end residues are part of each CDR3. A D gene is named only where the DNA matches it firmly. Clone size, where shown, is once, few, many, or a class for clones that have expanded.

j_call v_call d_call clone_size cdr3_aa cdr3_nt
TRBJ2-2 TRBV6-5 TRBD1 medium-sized CASSLNRGGIYVGELFF TGTGCCAGCAGTTTGAACAGGGGCGGTATTTATGTCGGGGAGCTGTTTTTT
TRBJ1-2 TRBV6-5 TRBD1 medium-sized CASRSGQGNYGYTF TGTGCCAGCAGATCGGGACAGGGAAACTATGGCTACACCTTC
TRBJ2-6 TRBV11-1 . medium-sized CASSLLQGLGANVLTF TGTGCCAGCAGCTTACTTCAGGGGCTTGGGGCCAACGTCCTGACTTTC
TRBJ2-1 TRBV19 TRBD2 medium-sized CASSMNGGAVGFF TGTGCCAGTAGTATGAACGGGGGGGCCGTGGGGTTCTTC
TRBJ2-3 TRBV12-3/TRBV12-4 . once CASSYHEGGGRGTDTQYF TGTGCCAGCAGTTACCACGAGGGAGGGGGCAGGGGGACAGATACGCAGTATTTT
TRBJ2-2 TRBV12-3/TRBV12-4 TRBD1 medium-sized CASSPGQGTNTGELFF TGTGCCAGCAGCCCTGGACAGGGTACGAACACCGGGGAGCTGTTTTTT
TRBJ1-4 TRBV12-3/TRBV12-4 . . CASSLGIAALSEKLFF TGTGCCAGCAGCTTAGGGATAGCAGCGCTGAGTGAGAAACTGTTTTTT
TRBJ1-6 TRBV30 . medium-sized CAWGWQGDNSPLHF TGTGCCTGGGGGTGGCAGGGAGATAATTCACCCCTCCACTTT
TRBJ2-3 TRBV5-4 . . CASSSLGTLTDTQYF TGTGCCAGCAGCTCGTTAGGGACCCTCACAGATACGCAGTATTTT
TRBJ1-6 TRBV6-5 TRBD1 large CASSRQGSPLHF TGTGCCAGCAGTCGACAGGGTTCACCCCTCCACTTT
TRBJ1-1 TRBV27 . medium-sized CATSPSGGGRWNTEAFF TGTGCCACTTCCCCTTCCGGGGGGGGGAGATGGAACACTGAAGCTTTCTTT
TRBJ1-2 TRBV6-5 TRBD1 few CASSPQGQGLDGYTF TGTGCCAGCAGCCCACAAGGACAGGGATTGGATGGCTACACCTTC
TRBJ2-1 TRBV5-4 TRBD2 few CASSLAPLAGVGNEQFF TGTGCCAGCAGCTTGGCCCCCCTAGCGGGAGTGGGTAATGAGCAGTTCTTC
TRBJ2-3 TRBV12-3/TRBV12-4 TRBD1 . CASSQGQGRPDTQYF TGTGCCAGCAGCCAGGGACAGGGGCGCCCAGATACGCAGTATTTT
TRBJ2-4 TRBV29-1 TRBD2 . CSATGLAKNIQYF TGCAGCGCTACAGGACTAGCCAAAAACATTCAGTACTTT
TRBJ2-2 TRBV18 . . CASPTGYTGELFF TGTGCCAGCCCGACAGGCTACACCGGGGAGCTGTTTTTT
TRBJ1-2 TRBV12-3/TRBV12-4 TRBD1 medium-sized CASSPLDRGSSYTF TGTGCCAGCAGTCCGCTGGACAGGGGGAGTAGCTACACCTTC
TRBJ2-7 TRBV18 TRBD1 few CASSPPDRTFYEQYF TGTGCCAGCTCACCACCGGACAGGACTTTCTACGAGCAGTACTTC
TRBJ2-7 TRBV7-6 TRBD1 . CASSGQGNSYEQYF TGTGCCAGCAGCGGACAGGGAAACTCCTACGAGCAGTACTTC
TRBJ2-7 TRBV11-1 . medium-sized CASSLSTGDPYEQYF TGTGCCAGCAGCTTGTCGACAGGCGATCCCTACGAGCAGTACTTC
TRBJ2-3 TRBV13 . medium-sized CASSLRVATTDTQYF TGTGCCAGCAGCTTGAGGGTGGCGACCACAGATACGCAGTATTTT
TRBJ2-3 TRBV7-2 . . CASSLGLGGGWDTDTQYF TGTGCCAGCAGCTTAGGGCTAGGGGGGGGGTGGGACACAGATACGCAGTATTTT
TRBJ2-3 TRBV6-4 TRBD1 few CASSVQGAGTDTQYF TGTGCCAGCAGCGTCCAGGGGGCCGGCACAGATACGCAGTATTTT
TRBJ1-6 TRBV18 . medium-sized CASSPLSGDSPLHF TGTGCCAGCTCACCGCTCTCCGGGGATTCACCCCTCCACTTT
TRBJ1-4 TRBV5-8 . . CASSAGGGLFF TGTGCCAGCAGCGCCGGGGGGGGACTGTTTTTT
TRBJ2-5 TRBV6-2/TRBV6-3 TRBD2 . CASTRGGLKETQYF TGTGCCAGCACCCGGGGGGGTCTCAAAGAGACCCAGTACTTC
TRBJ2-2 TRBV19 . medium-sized CASSRGSNTGELFF TGTGCCAGTTCCAGGGGCTCTAACACCGGGGAGCTGTTTTTT
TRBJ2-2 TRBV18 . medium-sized CASSPRGTGTGELFF TGTGCCAGCTCACCACGGGGGACGGGGACCGGGGAGCTGTTTTTT
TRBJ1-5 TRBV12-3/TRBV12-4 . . CASSPSNFQPQHF TGTGCCAGCAGCCCCAGTAATTTTCAGCCCCAGCATTTT
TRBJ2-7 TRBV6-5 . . CASSLTPSYEQYF TGTGCCAGCAGTCTCACTCCCAGCTACGAGCAGTACTTC
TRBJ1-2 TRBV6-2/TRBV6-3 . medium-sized CASSYQELRGYTF TGTGCCAGCAGTTATCAAGAGTTAAGAGGCTACACCTTC
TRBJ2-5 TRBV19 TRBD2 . CASSFRTSGSLETQYF TGTGCCAGTAGTTTTCGGACTAGCGGGAGTCTGGAGACCCAGTACTTC
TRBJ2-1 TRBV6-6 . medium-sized CASSRPYNEQFF TGTGCCAGCAGTCGACCCTACAATGAGCAGTTCTTC
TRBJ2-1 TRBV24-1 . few CATSVRHEQFF TGTGCCACCAGTGTCCGTCATGAGCAGTTCTTC
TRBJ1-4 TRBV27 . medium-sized CASSLVQENEKLFF TGTGCCAGCAGTTTGGTGCAGGAGAATGAAAAACTGTTTTTT
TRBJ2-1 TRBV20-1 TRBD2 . CSAKGLAGGGPYNEQFF TGCAGTGCTAAGGGACTAGCGGGTGGGGGGCCCTACAATGAGCAGTTCTTC
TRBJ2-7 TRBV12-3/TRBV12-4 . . CASSLWGGSSYEQYF TGTGCCAGCAGTTTATGGGGCGGATCCTCCTACGAGCAGTACTTC
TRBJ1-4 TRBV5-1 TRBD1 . CASRQGHGNEKLFF TGCGCCAGCAGACAGGGGCATGGTAATGAAAAACTGTTTTTT
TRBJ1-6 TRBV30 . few CAWSVQQNSPLHF TGTGCCTGGAGTGTACAGCAAAATTCACCCCTCCACTTT
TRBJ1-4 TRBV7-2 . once CASSLGSRATNEKLFF TGTGCCAGCAGCTTAGGGTCCAGGGCAACTAATGAAAAACTGTTTTTT
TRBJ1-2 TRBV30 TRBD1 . CAWTGTGGGYTF TGTGCCTGGACCGGGACAGGGGGAGGCTACACCTTC